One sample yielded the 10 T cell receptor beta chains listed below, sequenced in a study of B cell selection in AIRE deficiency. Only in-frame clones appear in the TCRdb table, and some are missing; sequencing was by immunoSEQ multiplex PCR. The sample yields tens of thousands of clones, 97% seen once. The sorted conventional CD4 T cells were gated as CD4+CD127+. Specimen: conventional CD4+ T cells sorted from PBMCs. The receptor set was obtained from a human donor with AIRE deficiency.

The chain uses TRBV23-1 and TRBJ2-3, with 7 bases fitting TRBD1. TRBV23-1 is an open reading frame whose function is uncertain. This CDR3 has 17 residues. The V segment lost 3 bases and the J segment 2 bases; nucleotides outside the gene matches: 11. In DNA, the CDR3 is TGCGCCAGCAGTCAGGCCTACAGGGGAGAGGACACAGATACGCAGTATTTT. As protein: CASSQAYRGEDTDTQYF.

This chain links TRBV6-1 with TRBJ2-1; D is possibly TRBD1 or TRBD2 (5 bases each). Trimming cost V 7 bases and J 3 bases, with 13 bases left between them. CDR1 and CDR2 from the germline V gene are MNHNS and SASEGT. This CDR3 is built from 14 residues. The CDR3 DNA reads TGTGCCAGCACACAAGGGACGGTCTACAATGAGCAGTTCTTC. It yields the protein CASTQGTVYNEQFF.

The CDR3 DNA reads as TGTGCCAGCAGCCAAGGACCCGGATTCCTGAGTTCCATATATTTT. It codes for CASSQGPGFLSSIYF. The rearrangement uses TRBV14 and TRBJ1-3; no clear D gene. The CDR3 has 15 residues. V was shortened by 1 base and J by 11 bases, with 18 bases between the two germline ends. The germline V gene encodes CDR1 SGHDN and CDR2 FVKESK.

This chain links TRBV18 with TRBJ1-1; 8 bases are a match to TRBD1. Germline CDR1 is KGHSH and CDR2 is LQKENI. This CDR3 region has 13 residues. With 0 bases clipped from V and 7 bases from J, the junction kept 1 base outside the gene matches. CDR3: CASSPPGQGEAFF. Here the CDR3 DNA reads TGTGCCAGCTCACCACCCGGACAGGGTGAAGCTTTCTTT.

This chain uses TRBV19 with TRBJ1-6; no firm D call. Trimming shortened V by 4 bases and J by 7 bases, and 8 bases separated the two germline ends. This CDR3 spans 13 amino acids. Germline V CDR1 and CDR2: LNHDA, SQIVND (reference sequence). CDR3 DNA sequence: TGTGCCAGTAGTACCTCGGTAAATTCACCCCTCCACTTT. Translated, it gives CASSTSVNSPLHF.

This CDR3 reads CASSPDRGYGYTF. CDR3 nucleotide sequence: TGTGCCAGCAGCCCAGACAGGGGGTATGGCTACACCTTC. The J gene is TRBJ1-2, the V gene TRBV11-1, with TRBD1 matching over 9 bases. Per the germline V gene, CDR1 is SGHAT and CDR2 is FQDESV (reference sequence). V lost 5 bases and J lost 5; bases outside the gene matches: 3. The length of the CDR3 is 13 residues. Drawing the rest from reference TRBV11-1 and TRBJ1-2, the complete variable domain is EAEVAQSPRYKITEKSQAVAFWCDPISGHATLYWYRQILGQGPELLVQFQDESVVDDSQLPKDRFSAERLKGVDSTLKIQPAELGDSAMYLCASSPDRGYGYTFGSGTRLTVV.

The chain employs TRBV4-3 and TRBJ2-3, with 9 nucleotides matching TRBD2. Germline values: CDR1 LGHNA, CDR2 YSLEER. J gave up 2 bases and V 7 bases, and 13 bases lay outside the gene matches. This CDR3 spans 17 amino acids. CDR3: CASTLILASGTTDTQYF. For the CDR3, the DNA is TGCGCCAGCACCCTAATCCTAGCTAGCGGGACCACAGATACGCAGTATTTT.

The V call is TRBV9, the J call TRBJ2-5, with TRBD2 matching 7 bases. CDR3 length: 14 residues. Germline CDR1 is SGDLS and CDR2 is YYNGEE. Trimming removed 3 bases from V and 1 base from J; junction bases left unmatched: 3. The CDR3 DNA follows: TGTGCCAGCAGCGGGAGACTAGCCCAAGAGACCCAGTACTTC. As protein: CASSGRLAQETQYF.

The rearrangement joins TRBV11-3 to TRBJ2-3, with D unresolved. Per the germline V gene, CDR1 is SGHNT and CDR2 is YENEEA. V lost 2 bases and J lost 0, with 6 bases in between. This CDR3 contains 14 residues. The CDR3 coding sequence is TGTGCCAGCAGCTTACCGACTAGCACAGATACGCAGTATTTT. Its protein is CASSLPTSTDTQYF.

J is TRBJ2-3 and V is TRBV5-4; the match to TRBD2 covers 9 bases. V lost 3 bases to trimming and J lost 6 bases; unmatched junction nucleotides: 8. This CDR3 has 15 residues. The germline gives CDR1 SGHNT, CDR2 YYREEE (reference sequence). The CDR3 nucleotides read TGTGCCAGCAGCTCGTTAGCGGGGGCCGCCGATACGCAGTATTTT. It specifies CASSSLAGAADTQYF.